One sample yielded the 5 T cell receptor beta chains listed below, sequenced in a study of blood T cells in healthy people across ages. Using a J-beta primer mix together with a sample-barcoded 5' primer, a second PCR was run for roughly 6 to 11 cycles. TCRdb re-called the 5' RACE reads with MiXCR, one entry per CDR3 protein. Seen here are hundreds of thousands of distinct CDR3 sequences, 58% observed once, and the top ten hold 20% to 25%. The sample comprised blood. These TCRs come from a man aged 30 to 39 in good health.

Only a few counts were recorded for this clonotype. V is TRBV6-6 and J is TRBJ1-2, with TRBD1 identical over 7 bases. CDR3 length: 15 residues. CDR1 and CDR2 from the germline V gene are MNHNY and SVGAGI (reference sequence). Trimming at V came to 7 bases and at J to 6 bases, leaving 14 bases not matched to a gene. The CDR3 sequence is CASIGRGLGVDGYTF. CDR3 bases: TGTGCCAGCATCGGGAGGGGGCTAGGTGTGGATGGCTACACCTTC.

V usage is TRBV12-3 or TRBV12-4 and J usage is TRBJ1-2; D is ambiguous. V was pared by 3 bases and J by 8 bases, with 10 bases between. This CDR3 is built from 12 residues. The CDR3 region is CASSLWGRGYTF. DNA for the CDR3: TGTGCCAGCAGTTTGTGGGGAAGAGGCTACACCTTC.

CDR3 sequence reads: CASSLRSQGASPLHF. The CDR3 nucleotides are TGTGCCAGCAGCTTAAGATCGCAGGGCGCTTCACCCCTCCACTTT. The chain uses TRBV7-9 and TRBJ1-6; perhaps TRBD1 as D (5 bases). This CDR3 comprises 15 residues. Germline-derived CDR1 and CDR2 are SEHNR and FQNEAQ (reference sequence). Deletions cut 2 bases from V and 9 bases from J, with 14 bases between.

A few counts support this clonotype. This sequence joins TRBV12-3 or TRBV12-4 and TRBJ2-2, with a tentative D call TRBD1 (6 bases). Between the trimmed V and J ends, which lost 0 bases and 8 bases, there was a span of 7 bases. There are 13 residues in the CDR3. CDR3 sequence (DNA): TGTGCCAGCAGTTTAGCGGGGACAGGGGAGCTGTTTTTT. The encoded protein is CASSLAGTGELFF.

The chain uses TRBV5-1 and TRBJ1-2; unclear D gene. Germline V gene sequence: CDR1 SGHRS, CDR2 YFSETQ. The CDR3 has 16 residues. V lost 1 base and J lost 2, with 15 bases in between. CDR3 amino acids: CASSLSSGLGNYGYTF. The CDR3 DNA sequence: TGCGCCAGCAGCTTGAGTTCGGGTTTGGGAAACTATGGCTACACCTTC.